Detailed here is one T cell receptor beta chain. The target antigen is unknown. This entry is derived from a study of OX40 agonist ivuxolimab in advanced cancers. Across the study: Across the patients, intravenous ivuxolimab was delivered every 2 weeks at 0.01 to 10 mg/kg.

The V gene's germline CDR1 is GTSNPN and CDR2 SVGIG (reference sequence). J gave up 7 bases and V 4 bases, and 5 bases lay outside the gene matches. This CDR3 spans 13 amino acids. Some clones are missing from TCRdb's copy, which holds only in-frame ones; the method was immunoSEQ multiplex PCR. The top ten clones hold roughly 13% of a sample with tens of thousands of clones, roughly 87% of them seen once. Study-wide findings and caveats: Nonresponders included some who also had low normalized T-cell clonal expansion. CD8+ T cells showed, on average, more clonal expansion than CD4+ cells.

The sample was CD4+ or CD8+ T cells sorted from blood, taken in a trial of the OX40 agonist ivuxolimab. The rearrangement uses TRBV30 and TRBJ2-1; 9 bases fit TRBD2. This sequence originates from an adult with an advanced solid tumor such as melanoma, head and neck, liver or kidney cancer. The CDR3 DNA is TGTGCCTGGACTAGCGGGACGAGGAATGAGCAGTTCTTC. It specifies CAWTSGTRNEQFF.